This T cell receptor beta chain was documented in a study of CD8 T cells in Susac syndrome. Random hexamers were used to reverse transcribe an amount of roughly 0.5 to 1 ug RNA. By means of immunoSEQ multiplex PCR, TCR beta CDR3 spanning 54 Vbeta and 13 Jbeta underwent amplification. Via MiXCR, TCRdb re-called the immunoSEQ multiplex PCR reads, giving one row per CDR3 protein. The sample lists approximately 180,000 distinct CDR3 sequences; over 85% were seen once. FACS enriched CD8+ TEMRA cells, while bulk CD8+ and CD4+ were negatively isolated. The clonotype was recovered from a human donor with multiple sclerosis. Sequencing input: CD4+ T cells from PBMCs.

This CDR3 reads CAIGVEGNTEAFF. Here the CDR3 DNA reads TGTGCCATCGGGGTGGAGGGGAACACTGAAGCTTTCTTT. J is TRBJ1-1 and V is TRBV10-3; no definite D call. This CDR3 is built from 13 residues. V shed 8 bases and J shed 1 base, with 11 bases lying between them. The germline V gene encodes CDR1 ENHRY and CDR2 SYGVKD.